This T cell receptor (beta chain) was retrieved from a study of T cell changes during pregnancy in multiple sclerosis. Assay used: immunoSEQ multiplex PCR; TCRdb lists only in-frame clones, some missing. The top ten clones hold about 0.38% of a sample with about 40,000 clones, roughly 93% of them seen once. The CDR3 extends over 15 amino acids. With 6 bases removed from V and 0 bases from J, the gap between germline ends came to 15 bases. From germline, CDR1 is SEHNR and CDR2 FQNEAQ (reference sequence). The specimen comprised CD4+ T cells from peripheral blood mononuclear cells, sampled after pregnancy. This clonotype originated in a female donor with multiple sclerosis, enrolled in a pregnancy study. The chain links TRBV7-9 to TRBJ2-7, with D perhaps TRBD2 (5 bases). CDR3 protein: CASSHGHGSSYEQYF. CDR3 in DNA: TGTGCCAGCAGTCACGGGCATGGGAGCTCCTACGAGCAGTACTTC.